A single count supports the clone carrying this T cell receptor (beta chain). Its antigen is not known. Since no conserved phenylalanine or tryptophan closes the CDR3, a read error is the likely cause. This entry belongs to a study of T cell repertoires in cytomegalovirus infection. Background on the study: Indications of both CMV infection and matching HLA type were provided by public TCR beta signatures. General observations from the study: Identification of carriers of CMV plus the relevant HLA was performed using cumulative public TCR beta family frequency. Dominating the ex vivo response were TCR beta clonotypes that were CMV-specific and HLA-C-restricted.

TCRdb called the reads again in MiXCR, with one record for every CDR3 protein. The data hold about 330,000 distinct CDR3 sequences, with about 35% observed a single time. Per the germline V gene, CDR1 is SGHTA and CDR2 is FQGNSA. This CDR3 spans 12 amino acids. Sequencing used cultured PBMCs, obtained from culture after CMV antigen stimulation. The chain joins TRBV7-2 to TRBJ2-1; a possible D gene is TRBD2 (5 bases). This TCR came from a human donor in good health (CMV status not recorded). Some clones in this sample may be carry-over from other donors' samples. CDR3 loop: CARSLAYNEQFL. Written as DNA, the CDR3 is TGTGCCCGCAGCTTAGCGTACAATGAACAGTTCTTA.